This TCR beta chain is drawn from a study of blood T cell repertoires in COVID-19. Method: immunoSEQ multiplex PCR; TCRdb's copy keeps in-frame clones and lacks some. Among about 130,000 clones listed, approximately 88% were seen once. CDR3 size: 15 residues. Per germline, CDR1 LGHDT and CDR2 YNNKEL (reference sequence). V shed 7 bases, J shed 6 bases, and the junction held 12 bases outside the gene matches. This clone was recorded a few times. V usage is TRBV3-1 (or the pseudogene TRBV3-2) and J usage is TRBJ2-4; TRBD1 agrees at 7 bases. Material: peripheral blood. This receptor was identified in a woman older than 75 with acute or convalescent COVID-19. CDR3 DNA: TGTGCCAGCACCCTTTCGGGACAGTACCGAAACATTCAGTACTTC. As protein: CASTLSGQYRNIQYF.